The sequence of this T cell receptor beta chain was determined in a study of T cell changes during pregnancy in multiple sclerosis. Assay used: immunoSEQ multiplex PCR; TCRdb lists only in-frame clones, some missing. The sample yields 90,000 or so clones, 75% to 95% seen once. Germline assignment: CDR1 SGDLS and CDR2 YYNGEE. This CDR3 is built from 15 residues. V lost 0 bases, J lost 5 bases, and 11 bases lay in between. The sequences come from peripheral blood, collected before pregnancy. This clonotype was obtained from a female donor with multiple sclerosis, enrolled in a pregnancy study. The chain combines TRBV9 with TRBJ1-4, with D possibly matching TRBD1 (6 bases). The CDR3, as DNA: TGTGCCAGCAGCGTAGCTACAGGGTTGAATGAAAAACTGTTTTTT. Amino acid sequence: CASSVATGLNEKLFF.